This T cell receptor beta chain was recovered during a study of post-analysis software for immune sequencing data. Study background: Relapsing-remitting, secondary progressive and progressive-relapsing forms of multiple sclerosis all featured among disease courses.

Unique molecular identifiers tagged the TCR beta cDNA libraries. Input populations of 1 to 10 million T cells gave rise to approximately 480,000 cDNA molecules. A single record per CDR3 protein comes from TCRdb applying MiXCR to the PCR reads. The sample lists 350,000 to 500,000 distinct CDR3 sequences; 30% to 40% were seen once. The study, taken as a whole, reports: When compared against controls, multiple sclerosis patients showed significantly lower normalized Chao1 diversity.

On this clonotype itself: Its antigen is currently unknown. The junction and the germline gene differ at one end; a read error may be behind it.

The clonotype was recovered from a girl aged 2 to 10 with multiple sclerosis. Source material: blood.

The CDR3 coding sequence is TGCGCCAGCAGCCTCGGGGTCGCAGGGCGCTCCTACGAGCGGTACTTC. Protein sequence: CASSLGVAGRSYERYF. The rearrangement joins TRBV5-1 to TRBJ2-7; D is tentatively TRBD1 or TRBD2 (5 bases each). The length of the CDR3 is 16 residues. Germline V lookup: CDR1 SGHRS, CDR2 YFSETQ. The complete variable domain, with remaining parts taken from reference TRBV5-1 and TRBJ2-7, reads KAGVTQTPRYLIKTRGQQVTLSCSPISGHRSVSWYQQTPGQGLQFLFEYFSETQRNKGNFPGRFSGRQFSNSRSEMNVSTLELGDSALYLCASSLGVAGRSYERYFGPGTRLTVT.